This TCR beta chain was captured by sequencing in a study of early T cells in non-severe SARS-CoV-2 infection (dated by TCRdb to about 2021). For context, the study as a whole: TCR sequencing used bulk RNA from unsorted whole blood, so alpha and beta chains could not be paired.

On this clonotype itself: Its cognate antigen has yet to be identified. No qualities accompany the bases; no much larger clone lies one base away.

Paper-wide results and their limitations: VDJdb matching was skewed toward anti-spike CD8 responses, so virus-specific expansions were likely underestimated and private and CD4 specificities were missed.

CDR1 and CDR2 (SGDLS, YYNGEE) derive from the germline V gene. Including the terminal cysteine and phenylalanine, the CDR3 comprises 14 residues. Of the read, only the CDR3 DNA is kept; its 42 bases are in frame from base 1. Between the V and J ends, shortened by 0 bases and 6 bases respectively, the junction contains 10 bases. The study was a case-control design nested within a healthcare worker cohort in London, UK, with weekly nasopharyngeal swab PCR tests and blood sampling. Healthcare workers were recruited between 23 and 31 March 2020, during the week of the UK lockdown, and were followed weekly for up to about 16 weeks. Libraries were made using 5' RACE. The sequencer was a NextSeq 500. Unique molecular identifiers were attached to individual cDNA molecules in the TCR library protocol so that sequencing error and PCR bias could be corrected. Sequencing covered both TCR alpha and beta chains, and within each sample the abundances of alpha and beta sequences were tightly co-correlated. On the authors' methods: Decombinator V4 was used to annotate TCR sequences for V gene, J gene and CDR3. Expanded TCRs were defined as changing significantly between any two time points under a Poisson model with p below 0.0001. TCR abundances were normalised to the total number of TCRs sequenced in each sample and reported as counts per million. TRAV1-2 paired with TRAJ12, TRAJ20 or TRAJ33 defined MAIT TCRs, while TRAV10 paired with TRAJ18 defined iNKT TCRs. VDJdb, accessed 1 November 2021, was searched for CMV, EBV and SARS-CoV-2 annotated TCRs, excluding TCRs annotated for multiple antigens. TCRdb's own reprocessing of the public reads used fastp at Q25 and MiXCR and kept productive beta chains. Rows merge per CDR3 protein into single entries with the most common DNA and genes. The V and J calls and clone size are TCRdb's, not the authors'. This sample has 53,000 or so distinct CDR3 sequences in its table, and 10% to 15% of those were observed once. The ten largest clones represent about 2.5% of the sample.

This clonotype was sampled from an adult who was a healthcare worker with PCR-confirmed SARS-CoV-2 infection or an uninfected control (not recorded which). This receptor chain uses TRBV9 and TRBJ2-1; the D gene assignment is perhaps TRBD1 or TRBD2, with each matching 6 bases. The sample was whole blood, taken at baseline. The sequenced DNA: TGTGCCAGCAGCGTAGCCAGGGGACTCAATGAGCAGTTCTTC. Its amino acids are CASSVARGLNEQFF.